This record looks at one T cell receptor (beta chain) sequence and its context. CDR1 and CDR2 from the germline V gene are MNHEY and SMNVEV (reference sequence). This CDR3 comprises 12 residues. V lost 4 bases to trimming and J lost 10 bases; unmatched junction nucleotides: 4. The sample is drawn from a study of blood T cell repertoires in COVID-19. Study in general: COVID-19 samples from acute and convalescent phases originated in the United States, Italy and Spain. Sources were T cells, B-cell-depleted T cells, or PBMCs; the material itself was cDNA or gDNA.

Authors' analysis steps: From reference gene primer amplification, estimates of nucleated cell counts were derived. Profiling relied on immunoSEQ multiplex PCR, and the TCRdb table lists in-frame clones only, not all of them. The DNA was the basis for D and trimming; V, J and clone size are from that table. Of 110,000 to 150,000 clones listed, roughly 84% were seen once; the top ten hold about 8%. Input material: peripheral blood. The TCR was taken from a woman in her fifties or sixties with acute or convalescent COVID-19. The V and J genes are TRBV27 and TRBJ1-1, with 9 bases matching TRBD1. The DNA of the CDR3 is TGTGCCAGCAGTTCGACAGGGGGGTTAGCTTTCTTT. Residues: CASSSTGGLAFF.